This T cell receptor beta chain was observed in a study of T-cell reconstitution after alpha-beta-depleted transplantation in children (dated by TCRdb to the mid-2010s). As for the study more broadly: Using TCR repertoire profiling, the study followed T-cell immune reconstitution in a quantitative way in children after TCRalphabeta/CD19-depleted allogeneic hematopoietic cell transplantation. The paper as a whole reports these results and caveats: Over the following months the frequencies of hyperexpanded clones went down, and after one year T-cell counts and TCRbeta diversity were mostly credited to newly produced T cells. Apparently early alphabetaT-cell count recovery about two months after transplant reportedly relied on only several hundred rapidly expanded clones derived from non-depleted graft cells. The high TCRbeta diversity at day 60 in some patients was ascribed to recipient T cells and intrathymic progenitors that had survived conditioning.

As encoded in the germline V gene, CDR1 is SGHRS while CDR2 is YFSETQ. The CDR3 contains 15 residues, cysteine and phenylalanine counted. The read is trimmed to its CDR3 DNA, 45 bases read in frame from base 1. Trimming takes 0 bases from V and 0 bases from J, and the germline ends sit 6 bases apart. As to this clonotype: Its antigen remains unidentified. No base-level quality is on record; no much larger clone is a single base apart.

The method was PCR. The sequencer listed for this sample is Illumina HiSeq 2500. TCR libraries were prepared with molecular barcoding, using unique molecular identifiers to normalize TCRbeta repertoire quantification. TCRdb redid the processing of the public reads, applying fastp at Q25 and MiXCR, and retained in-frame beta chains. For every CDR3 protein sequence, its rows merge into one entry that carries the most common genes and DNA. The sample records fewer than 250,000 distinct CDR3 sequences, over 15% of which are singletons. The top ten clones comprise around two fifths of the sample. Reading the label with the study, this specimen's treatment or condition is: allogeneic hematopoietic cell transplantation with graft depleted of TCRalphabeta T cells and CD19 B cells. The transplant recipients were children given TCRalphabeta/CD19-depleted allogeneic hematopoietic cell grafts.

Sequenced material: PBMCs, mostly from graft donor cells, taken 360 days after TCRalphabeta/CD19-depleted stem cell transplant. The origin of this receptor is a male patient aged 2-10 years who had a stem cell transplant for acute lymphoblastic leukemia, so the T cells may come from the graft donor. This chain is built from TRBV5-1 and TRBJ1-4, with an unclear D gene assignment. The DNA sequence is given as TGCGCCAGCAGCTTGGGCAGTGCAACTAATGAAAAACTGTTTTTT. Protein translation: CASSLGSATNEKLFF.